Detailed here is one TCR beta chain. Germline CDR1 LNHDA, CDR2 SQIVND (reference sequence). This CDR3 is 14 amino acids long. Trimming took 7 bases from V and 7 from J; bases not matched to a gene: 5. This sample stems from a study of T-cell reconstitution after alpha-beta-depleted transplantation in children. Unique molecular identifiers were built into the TCRbeta library. In TCRdb, the PCR reads were re-called with MiXCR into one record per CDR3 protein. The sample includes around 700,000 distinct CDR3 sequences, about an eighth of them seen just once. The material sequenced was PBMCs, taken before TCRalphabeta/CD19-depleted stem cell transplant. This TCR was sampled from a girl aged 2-10 years with congenital amegakaryocytic thrombocytopenia, due to receive a stem cell transplant. The chain has TRBV19 and TRBJ2-1; the match to TRBD2 covers 12 bases. CDR3 region: CASTGLAGLNEQFF. As DNA, the CDR3 is TGTGCCAGTACCGGACTAGCGGGACTTAATGAGCAGTTCTTC.